The T cell receptor beta chain under discussion was sequenced for a study of blood T cells in healthy people across ages. General study points: Leaving the PBMCs unsorted stopped any conclusive comparison of naive versus antigen-experienced cells. Naive CD4+ cell counts and diversity both ran higher in long-lived than in aged donors.

A second PCR, run for roughly 7 to 12 cycles, used a sample-barcoded 5' primer plus a J-beta primer mix. TCRdb re-called the 5' RACE reads with MiXCR, one entry per CDR3 protein. The sample lists about 290,000 distinct CDR3 sequences, around 30% seen once, with approximately 28% in the top ten. Concerning this clonotype itself: The antigen is undetermined. An end of the junction differs from the germline gene, which may be a read error.

The receptor was isolated from a woman aged 70-85 years in good health. The specimen was blood.

In nucleotides, the CDR3 is TGTGCCAGCAGCCACGCGGAGGCTGGGGCCGACGTCCTGACTTTC. As protein: CASSHAEAGADVLTF. This rearrangement joins TRBV7-9 to TRBJ2-6, with D possibly being TRBD1 or TRBD2 (5 bases each). Looked up from germline, CDR1 is SEHNR and CDR2 is FQNEAQ (reference sequence). CDR3 length: 15 amino acids.